The 9 T cell receptor beta chains listed next were all sequenced from one sample in a study of blood T cell repertoires in COVID-19. This table comes from immunoSEQ multiplex PCR, and its TCRdb copy is limited to in-frame clones, with some not included. The table shows 40,000 to 55,000 clones, with 89% occurring only once. Sequencing was carried out using peripheral blood. These receptors all come from a man between 65 and 80 years old with active COVID-19.

The genes are TRBV2 and TRBJ1-1; D is uncertain. The CDR3 extends over 13 amino acids. CDR1 is SNHLY, CDR2 FYNNEI, per germline. The germline V and J ends were trimmed by 4 bases and 6 bases, with 12 bases remaining between them. The CDR3 here is CASSVTRAAEAFF. The DNA of the CDR3 is TGTGCCAGCAGTGTTACGAGGGCGGCTGAAGCTTTCTTT.

This clone was recorded only once. The chain joins TRBV7-2 to TRBJ1-2, with TRBD1 matching 7 bases. The CDR3 loop spans 14 amino acids. Trimming removed 4 bases from V and 3 bases from J; junction bases left unmatched: 5. Germline assignment: CDR1 SGHTA and CDR2 FQGNSA. CDR3 region: CASSYTRGDYGYTF. The CDR3 nucleotides are TGTGCCAGCAGCTACACCAGGGGGGACTATGGCTACACCTTC.

The V and J genes are TRBV5-6 and TRBJ2-1, with 8 bases lining up with TRBD2. The trim removed 4 bases at V and 6 bases at J, leaving 6 bases unmatched. CDR3 length: 14 amino acids. Per the germline V gene, CDR1 is SGHDT and CDR2 is YYEEEE. CDR3 nucleotides: TGTGCCAGCAGCCCGGGACTAGTGGGCAATGAGCAGTTCTTC. Translated, it gives CASSPGLVGNEQFF.

V gene TRBV2 combines with J gene TRBJ2-5, with 9 nucleotides matching TRBD2. CDR1 is SNHLY, CDR2 FYNNEI, per germline. This CDR3 has 14 residues. V was pared by 7 bases and J by 7 bases, with 10 bases of the junction left unmatched. The CDR3 spells CASKASGNVGTQYF. CDR3 nucleotides: TGTGCCAGCAAGGCTAGCGGGAACGTGGGGACCCAGTACTTC.

The J gene is TRBJ1-1, the V gene TRBV5-1; 7 nucleotides align to TRBD1. The junction had 2 bases not matched to a gene; V was cut back by 3 bases and J by 0 bases. Germline CDR1 is SGHRS and CDR2 is YFSETQ. There are 14 residues in the CDR3. The CDR3 DNA reads as TGCGCCAGCAGCTGGGACAGATTGAACACTGAAGCTTTCTTT. It is translated as CASSWDRLNTEAFF.

This chain connects TRBV2 to TRBJ1-4; weak D call: TRBD1 (6 bases). Trimming shortened V by 6 bases and J by 1 base, and 12 bases separated the two germline ends. Germline CDR1 reads SNHLY; CDR2 reads FYNNEI. This CDR3 spans 15 amino acids. The CDR3 bases are TGTGCCAGCAGGGGACAAGGCCTAACTAATGAAAAACTGTTTTTT. Protein sequence: CASRGQGLTNEKLFF.

J is TRBJ1-6 and V is TRBV28; TRBD1 matches at 10 bases. Germline V gene lookup returns CDR1 MDHEN and CDR2 SYDVKM. Trimming cost V 6 bases and J 10 bases; bases outside gene matches: 6. The CDR3 is made up of 14 amino acids. The CDR3 sequence: CASRFGDRGSPLHF. The CDR3 nucleotides read TGTGCCAGCAGGTTCGGGGACAGGGGATCACCCCTCCACTTT.

The chain couples TRBV7-9 to TRBJ2-1; 10 bases agree with TRBD2. This CDR3 is 17 amino acids long. The germline CDR1 and CDR2 sequences are SEHNR and FQNEAQ (reference sequence). The V gene end was trimmed by 1 base and the J gene end by 4 bases; junction bases not matched to a gene: 7. The CDR3 spells CASSLVYTSGTYNEQFF. The DNA of the CDR3 is TGTGCCAGCAGCTTAGTTTATACTAGCGGGACGTACAATGAGCAGTTCTTC.

This CDR3 reads CASSLLGGVSSYEQYF. The CDR3 DNA reads as TGTGCCAGCAGTTTACTGGGGGGGGTTAGCTCCTACGAGCAGTACTTC. The chain combines TRBV28 with TRBJ2-7, with 7 bases that match TRBD2. Looked up from germline, CDR1 is MDHEN and CDR2 is SYDVKM. The CDR3 sequence is 16 residues long. The V and J ends lost 2 bases and 0 bases, in that order; junction bases with no gene match: 7.